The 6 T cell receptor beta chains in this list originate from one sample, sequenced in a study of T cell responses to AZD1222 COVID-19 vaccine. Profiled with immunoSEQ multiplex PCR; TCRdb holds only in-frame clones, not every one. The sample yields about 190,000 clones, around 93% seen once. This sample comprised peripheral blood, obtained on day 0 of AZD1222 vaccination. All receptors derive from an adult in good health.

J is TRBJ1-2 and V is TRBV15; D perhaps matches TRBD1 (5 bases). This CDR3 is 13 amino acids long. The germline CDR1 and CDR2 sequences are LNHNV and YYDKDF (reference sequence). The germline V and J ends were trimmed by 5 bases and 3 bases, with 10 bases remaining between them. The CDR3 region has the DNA TGTGCCACCAGCGCGACAGTTGACTATGGCTACACCTTC. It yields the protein CATSATVDYGYTF.

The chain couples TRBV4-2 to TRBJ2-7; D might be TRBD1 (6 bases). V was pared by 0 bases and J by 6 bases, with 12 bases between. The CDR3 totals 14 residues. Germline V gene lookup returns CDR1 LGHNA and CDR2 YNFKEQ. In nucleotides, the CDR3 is TGTGCCAGCAGCCAAGATTTCGGACAGACCGAGCAGTACTTC. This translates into CASSQDFGQTEQYF.

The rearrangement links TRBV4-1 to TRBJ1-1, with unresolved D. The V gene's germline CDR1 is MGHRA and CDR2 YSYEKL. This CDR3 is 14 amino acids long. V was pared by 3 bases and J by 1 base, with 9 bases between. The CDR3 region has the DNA TGCGCCAGCAGCCAGGACTCCCGGAACACTGAAGCTTTCTTT. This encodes CASSQDSRNTEAFF.

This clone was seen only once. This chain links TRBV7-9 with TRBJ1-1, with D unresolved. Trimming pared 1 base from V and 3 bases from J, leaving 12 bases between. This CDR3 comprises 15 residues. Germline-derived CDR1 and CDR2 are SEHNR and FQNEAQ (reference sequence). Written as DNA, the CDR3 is TGTGCCAGCAGCTTAGTTGGTCAGCCGGACACTGAAGCTTTCTTT. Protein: CASSLVGQPDTEAFF.

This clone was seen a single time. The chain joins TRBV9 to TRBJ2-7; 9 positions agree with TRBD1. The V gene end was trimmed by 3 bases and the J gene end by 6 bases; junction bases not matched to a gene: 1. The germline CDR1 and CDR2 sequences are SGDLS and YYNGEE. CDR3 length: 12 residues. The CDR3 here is CASSATGGEQYF. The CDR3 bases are TGTGCCAGCAGCGCGACAGGGGGCGAGCAGTACTTC. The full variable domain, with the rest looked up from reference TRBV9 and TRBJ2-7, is DSGVTQTPKHLITATGQRVTLRCSPRSGDLSVYWYQQSLDQGLQFLIQYYNGEERAKGNILERFSAQQFPDLHSELNLSSLELGDSALYFCASSATGGEQYFGPGTRLTVT.

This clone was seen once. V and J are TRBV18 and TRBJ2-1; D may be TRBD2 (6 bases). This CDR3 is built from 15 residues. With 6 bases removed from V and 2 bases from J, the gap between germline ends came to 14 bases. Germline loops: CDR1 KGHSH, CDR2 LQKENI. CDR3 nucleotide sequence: TGTGCCAGCTCCCCCGGTAGCGGAACCTACAATGAGCAGTTCTTC. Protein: CASSPGSGTYNEQFF. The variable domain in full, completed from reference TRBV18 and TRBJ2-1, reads NAGVMQNPRHLVRRRGQEARLRCSPMKGHSHVYWYRQLPEEGLKFMVYLQKENIIDESGMPKERFSAEFPKEGPSILRIQQVVRGDSAAYFCASSPGSGTYNEQFFGPGTRLTVL.